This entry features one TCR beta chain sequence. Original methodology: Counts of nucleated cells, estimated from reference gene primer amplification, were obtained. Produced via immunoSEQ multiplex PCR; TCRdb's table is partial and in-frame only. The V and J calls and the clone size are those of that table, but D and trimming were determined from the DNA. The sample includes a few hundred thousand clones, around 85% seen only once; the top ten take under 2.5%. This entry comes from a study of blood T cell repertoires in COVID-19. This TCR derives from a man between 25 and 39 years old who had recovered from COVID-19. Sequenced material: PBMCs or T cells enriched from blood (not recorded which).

CDR3 protein: CASSVGDERETDTQYF. The CDR3 DNA is TGTGCCAGCAGCGTAGGGGACGAGCGGGAGACAGATACGCAGTATTTT. The chain recombines TRBV9 with TRBJ2-3, with 8 nucleotides matching TRBD2. Trimming at V came to 0 bases and at J to 3 bases, leaving 6 bases not matched to a gene. From germline, CDR1 is SGDLS and CDR2 YYNGEE. This CDR3 contains 16 residues.